This T cell receptor (beta chain) was captured by sequencing in a study of CD8 T cells in ankylosing spondylitis. This clonotype has ten or more counts. Its antigen is as yet unknown. One entry per CDR3 protein, called by TCRdb with MiXCR from the 5' RACE reads. The profile shows 250,000 to 350,000 distinct CDR3 sequences, less than 25% of them singletons. Broader study findings: CD8+ by phenotype, disease-linked clones were relatively rare in peripheral blood. According to the report, clones linked to the disease were significantly enriched in matched synovial fluid samples taken from ankylosing spondylitis patients. Previously reported in reactive arthritis synovial fluid and blood were some of the motif variants.

The sequence was obtained from a female donor with ankylosing spondylitis or in good health (not recorded which). The sample taken for sequencing was blood, either unsorted or a sorted T cell fraction (not recorded which).

CDR3 bases: TGTGCCAGCAGCTTAGAGGCGTGGGTCCCTGAGCAGTTCTTC. Encoded protein: CASSLEAWVPEQFF. This chain links TRBV11-2 with TRBJ2-1; D ambiguous. This CDR3 spans 14 amino acids. Germline assignment: CDR1 SGHAT and CDR2 FQNNGV. Deletions cut 0 bases from V and 9 bases from J, with 12 bases between.